The 12 T cell receptor beta chains given below trace back to one sample, sequenced in a study of identical twins listed by TCRdb under 2016. The method behind the library was 5' RACE. For sequencing, an Illumina HiSeq 2000 was employed. Through fastp at Q25 and MiXCR, TCRdb rebuilt clones from the public reads, retaining in-frame beta chains. Every entry covers one CDR3 protein and lists the most common genes and DNA from its rows. This sample lists 400,000 to 550,000 distinct CDR3 sequences; roughly an eighth were detected once. The ten largest clones add up to approximately 0.9% of the sample. These data also formed part of another study, on yellow fever vaccine responses in identical twins.

Sequenced input: CD4+ T cells sorted from blood. The receptors stem from a woman aged 18-29 years in good health.

At least ten counts were recorded for this clonotype. The rearrangement uses TRBV5-6 and TRBJ2-5, with 8 positions matching TRBD1. The CDR3 contains 13 residues. CDR1 is SGHDT and CDR2 is YYEEEE in the germline V gene. Trimming took 5 bases from V and 5 from J; bases not matched to a gene: 5. This CDR3 is CASRYRGVETQYF. The DNA for the CDR3 is TGTGCCAGCAGATACAGGGGGGTGGAGACCCAGTACTTC.

This clonotype was observed many times. The chain uses TRBV2 and TRBJ1-1; 12 positions match TRBD1. V shed 7 bases, J shed 1 base, and the junction held 4 bases outside the gene matches. The length of the CDR3 is 15 residues. Germline V CDR1 and CDR2: SNHLY, FYNNEI. The CDR3 nucleotides are TGTGCCAGCAAGGGACAGGGGGCCGAGAACACTGAAGCTTTCTTT. Translating gives CASKGQGAENTEAFF.

This clonotype was detected ten times or more. The chain recombines TRBV28 with TRBJ2-5; TRBD2 aligns across 10 bases. The germline gives CDR1 MDHEN, CDR2 SYDVKM. The V segment lost 5 bases and the J segment 5 bases; nucleotides outside the gene matches: 11. The CDR3 spans 16 residues. CDR3: CASSLAGEDLGETQYF. CDR3 sequence (DNA): TGTGCCAGCAGTCTAGCGGGAGAAGATCTTGGGGAGACCCAGTACTTC.

The sample holds many counts of this clonotype. The gene calls are TRBV12-3 or TRBV12-4 and TRBJ1-5, with a weak D call TRBD1 (6 bases). V lost 5 bases, J lost 6 bases, and 14 bases lay in between. CDR3 length: 14 amino acids. CDR3 loop: CASSKGDPGQPQHF. CDR3 nucleotide sequence: TGTGCCAGCAGTAAGGGGGACCCCGGTCAGCCCCAGCATTTT.

This clonotype has a handful of counts. The CDR3 DNA sequence: TGTGCCAGCATGGTGGCAGCTAACTATGGCTACACCTTC. It encodes CASMVAANYGYTF. V is TRBV28 and J is TRBJ1-2; D gene ambiguous. CDR1 and CDR2 from the germline V gene are MDHEN and SYDVKM. CDR3 length: 13 amino acids. The V gene lost 7 bases and the J gene lost 0 bases, with 9 bases spanning the gap.

This clonotype was seen ten or more times. V and J are TRBV7-9 and TRBJ1-2, with D perhaps matching TRBD1 (6 bases). The germline CDR1 and CDR2 sequences are SEHNR and FQNEAQ (reference sequence). V lost 5 bases to trimming and J lost 9 bases, with 10 bases between them. The CDR3 extends over 11 amino acids. CDR3 coding DNA: TGTGCCAGCAGCAGACAGGACAGCTACACCTTC. As protein: CASSRQDSYTF. Filled out from reference TRBV7-9 and TRBJ1-2, the complete variable domain reads DTGVSQNPRHKITKRGQNVTFRCDPISEHNRLYWYRQTLGQGPEFLTYFQNEAQLEKSRLLSDRFSAERPKGSFSTLEIQRTEQGDSAMYLCASSRQDSYTFGSGTRLTVV.

This chain links TRBV11-2 with TRBJ2-3; maybe TRBD2 (6 bases). V was shortened by 5 bases and J by 3 bases, with 24 bases between the two germline ends. The CDR3 has 18 amino acids. Germline loops: CDR1 SGHAT, CDR2 FQNNGV. This chain's CDR3 is CASSTQSGRGRRTDTQYF. The CDR3 region has the DNA TGTGCCAGCAGCACGCAAAGCGGGCGAGGGAGAAGGACAGATACGCAGTATTTT.

The J gene is TRBJ2-1, the V gene TRBV10-3; D is uncertain. Trimming shortened V by 4 bases and J by 0 bases, and 10 bases separated the two germline ends. This CDR3 contains 15 residues. Germline loops: CDR1 ENHRY, CDR2 SYGVKD. CDR3 residues: CAISVTRGSYNEQFF. DNA for the CDR3: TGTGCCATCAGTGTCACCCGTGGCTCCTACAATGAGCAGTTCTTC.

This clonotype turned up a few times. A junction boundary mismatches the germline segment, possibly from a read error. V and J are TRBV7-7 and TRBJ2-7; D is ambiguous. CDR3 length: 15 residues. CDR1 SSHAT and CDR2 FNYEAQ come from the germline V gene (reference sequence). CDR3 nucleotides: TGTGCTAGCAGCCCGGGTCGGGCACCCGGCTACGAGCAGTACTTC. This codes for CASSPGRAPGYEQYF.

V and J are TRBV12-3 or TRBV12-4 and TRBJ2-1; D not certain. V was cut by 2 bases and J by 0 bases, with 8 bases left in between. The CDR3 contains 15 residues. CDR3 sequence (DNA): TGTGCCAGCAGTTTATCTAGGGTCTCCTACAATGAGCAGTTCTTC. It is translated as CASSLSRVSYNEQFF.

Only a few counts were recorded for this clonotype. CDR3 protein: CASSYSPPGLSGRAYEQYF. CDR3 coding DNA: TGTGCCAGCAGTTACTCTCCCCCTGGACTTAGCGGGAGGGCCTACGAGCAGTACTTC. The chain carries TRBV6-2 or TRBV6-3 and TRBJ2-7, with 11 bases identical to TRBD2. The germline gives CDR1 MNHEY, CDR2 SVGEGT. The length of the CDR3 is 19 residues. The V gene end was trimmed by 0 bases and the J gene end by 2 bases; junction bases not matched to a gene: 12.

V usage is TRBV5-6 and J usage is TRBJ1-1; a weak D match, TRBD1 (6 bases). Germline-derived CDR1 and CDR2 are SGHDT and YYEEEE. The length of the CDR3 is 14 residues. V was cut by 5 bases and J by 5 bases, with 16 bases left in between. This chain's CDR3 is CASSLQGIGTEAFF. CDR3 in DNA: TGTGCCAGCAGTCTACAGGGTATAGGAACTGAAGCTTTCTTT.